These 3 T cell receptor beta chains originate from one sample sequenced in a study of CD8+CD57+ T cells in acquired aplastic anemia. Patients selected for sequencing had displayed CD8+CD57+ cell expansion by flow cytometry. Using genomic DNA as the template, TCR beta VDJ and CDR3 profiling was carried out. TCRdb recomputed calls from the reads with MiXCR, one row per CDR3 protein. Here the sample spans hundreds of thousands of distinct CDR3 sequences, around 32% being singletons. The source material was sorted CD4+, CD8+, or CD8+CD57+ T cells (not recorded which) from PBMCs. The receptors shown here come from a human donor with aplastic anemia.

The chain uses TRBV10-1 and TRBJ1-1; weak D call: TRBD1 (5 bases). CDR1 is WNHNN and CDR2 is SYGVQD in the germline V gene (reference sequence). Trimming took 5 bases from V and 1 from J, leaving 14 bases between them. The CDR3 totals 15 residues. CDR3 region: CASSRTAGGNTEAFF. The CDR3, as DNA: TGCGCCAGCAGTCGGACCGCGGGGGGGAACACTGAAGCTTTCTTT.

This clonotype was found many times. The CDR3 spells CASIPDWPPYEQYF. DNA of the CDR3: TGTGCCAGCATCCCTGACTGGCCACCCTACGAGCAGTACTTC. This chain uses TRBV7-2 with TRBJ2-7; D gene unclear. V gave up 7 bases and J gave up 2 bases, with 15 bases separating them. The germline V gene encodes CDR1 SGHTA and CDR2 FQGNSA. The CDR3 spans 14 residues.

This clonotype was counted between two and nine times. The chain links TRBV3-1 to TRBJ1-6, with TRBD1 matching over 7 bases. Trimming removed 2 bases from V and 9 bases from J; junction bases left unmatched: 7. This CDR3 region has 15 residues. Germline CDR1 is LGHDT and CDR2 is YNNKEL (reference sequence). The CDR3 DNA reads TGTGCCAGCAGCCAATACCAAGGGGGCGGTTCACCCCTCCACTTT. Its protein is CASSQYQGGGSPLHF.